This TCR beta chain was recovered during a study of cytomegalovirus exposure and HLA in healthy donors listed by TCRdb under 2017. About the study as a whole: An earlier analysis of 587 of the donors reported approximately 300 Gb of sequence data and 117 million unique TCR beta sequences obtained from roughly 170 million T cells. Roughly 300 gigabases of sequencing data and around 85 million unique TCR sequences made up an early release that covered fewer than 650 HLA-typed donors. Of the roughly 410 genotyped donors, 65% to 90% were placed in the genetic ancestry cluster associated with self-reported Caucasian donors. The study was designed to test whether signatures of past pathogen exposure could be identified by cataloging public T cell receptors. The study used immunosequencing to profile the T cell repertoires of more than 650 subjects and linked those repertoires to cytomegalovirus serostatus. Besides the first cohort of 666 subjects, a separate validation cohort made up of around 120 different subjects was used. The study combined high-throughput TCR immunosequencing, statistical association of individual TCRs with disease status, and machine learning to predict cytomegalovirus infection status. To study patterns of TCR occurrence, a later analysis re-analyzed previously published TCR beta repertoires from several hundred donors and added high-resolution HLA genotyping. Rather than using new phenotypic data, the later analysis identified candidate immune exposures from TCR beta sequences and from how often those sequences occurred across donors. To decide whether each TCR beta V gene segment behaved as functional or pseudogenic, an earlier analysis of some 600 of the donors relied on high-throughput TCR beta sequencing. Donor age, sex, ethnicity and CMV serostatus were compiled alongside the repertoire data. A later genetic analysis used genome-wide SNP genotypes for about 65% of the roughly 670 donors, treating that subset as a discovery cohort. All discovery cohort repertoires had been generated on a single sequencing platform. Both class I and class II loci were covered by HLA typing, at four-digit resolution. The number of donors typed differed by locus, with 629-630 for A, B, C, DRB1 and DQB1, 522 for DQA1, approximately 580 for DPA1, and some 470 for DPB1. Because of strong linkage in the cohort, roughly 5 DR-DQ haplotypes were treated as single units for association and clustering. Across 398 genotyped donors of the cohort, an average of about 240,000 unique TCR beta nucleotide sequences per donor were sequenced, and roughly 20% of those sequences were non-productive.

The cohort was made up of about 670 healthy bone marrow donors. Cohort members were all nominally healthy when sampled, although unrecorded immune exposures were likely present. The donor tested CMV seronegative, placing the donor among the 350 to 400 seronegative members of the cohort. Every donor gave a peripheral blood sample, and the peripheral blood mononuclear cells from that sample were used for TCR beta sequencing. The Qiagen DNeasy Blood Extraction Kit was used to extract genomic DNA from the blood cell samples. Comment on this clone: Its recognized antigen is unknown. Base quality data are lacking; no much larger clone is found one base away.

What the work shows at the level of the full study, not this receptor alone: Because HLA typing was missing for some donors at each locus, association tests included only the typed subset. A cluster of highly shared sequence variants was judged likely to be a technical artifact of the sequencing pipeline. Most TCR sequences were observed very rarely across donors, whereas some public TCRs were present in many individuals. When HLA alleles, especially DR and DQ, strongly co-occurred, TCR associations were difficult to assign to individual alleles. Cytomegalovirus status was reported to be diagnosed by the classifier with high specificity and sensitivity in both the original and validation cohorts. Roughly uniform sequencing depth across donors was assumed in presence/absence analyses, although this assumption may not hold. The earlier analysis of almost 600 of the donors excluded about 16 rarely observed V segments, including chromosome 9 orphons, because counts were too low. In vitro tests confirmed that a few of the cytomegalovirus-associated TCR beta chains recognize cytomegalovirus antigens. The 87-base-pair reads could not distinguish some IMGT-functional V segments, including TRBV6-2 and TRBV6-3, so those segments were excluded. A further reported finding was that TCR beta sequences accurately predicted the HLA-A and HLA-B alleles for most subjects in the first cohort. The authors suggested that the approach could potentially be generalized to other disease states and immunological phenotypes. According to a later analysis, most CMV-associated TCR beta chains appeared to be HLA-restricted, and the HLA associations seemed to be driven largely by CMV exposure. An association between a missense DCLRE1C variant and V-gene and J-gene trimming of TCR beta chains was found in a later genetic analysis and replicated in an independent cohort. For the cohort, immune exposure information was limited to CMV serostatus. A later genetic analysis reported fewer N-insertions in productive TCRs among donors in an Asian-associated ancestry cluster than the roughly 620-donor mean. In an earlier analysis of more than 500 of the donors, most TCR beta V segments appeared in productive rearrangements about 87% or about 30% of the time, broadly matching IMGT annotations. In a later analysis, HLA-associated TCR beta chains showed more clonal expansion and lower generation probabilities than non-associated chains that were equally common. A total of fewer than 200 TCR beta chains were listed by the study as associated with cytomegalovirus. Linkage disequilibrium might explain the correlated functional status among segregating V segments, but an unknown experimental factor could not be ruled out. A later analysis found that TCR association rates varied across HLA loci, with DRB1 alleles showing the most associated TCRs and HLA-C alleles the fewest. A later analysis associated about 16,000 TCR beta sequences with specific HLA alleles at a false discovery rate of 0.05. Several of the top co-occurrence clusters appeared to be linked to parvovirus B19, influenza, CMV and Epstein-Barr virus, according to a later analysis. This cohort had only TCR beta chains sequenced, and the lack of alpha or paired-chain data limited which features could be detected.

V has 6 bases trimmed and J has 5 bases trimmed; junction bases matching no gene number 6. As encoded in the germline V gene (reference sequence), CDR1 is LNHNV while CDR2 is YYDKDF. The CDR3 measures 14 amino acids from cysteine to phenylalanine. The only DNA kept is the CDR3, 42 bases in frame from the first base. Library preparation used the immunoSEQ multiplex PCR assay. For the multiplex PCR, a mixture combining 60 forward primers for TCR Vbeta segments and 13 reverse primers for TCR Jbeta segments was used. The CDR3 region of rearranged TCR beta genes was amplified from genomic DNA by a multiplex PCR assay. On the Illumina HiSeq System, the amplified TCR beta libraries were sequenced as 87-base-pair reads. The original methods were these. In a later analysis, around 80 million unique TCR beta chains were counted across the 500 to 850 repertoires, and roughly 11 million of these chains were shared by at least two donors. Raw reads were error-corrected and collapsed into unique sequences by a nearest-neighbor algorithm in which closely related sequences were merged to remove PCR and sequencing errors. To assign V, D and J gene segments, CDR3 sequences were aligned to IMGT reference sequences. Each retained sequence needed at least a six-nucleotide match to both a V gene segment and a J gene segment. A rearrangement was called productive if the CDR3 had no stop codons and remained in frame with V and J, and every other rearrangement was called non-productive. Following IMGT convention, CDR3 was defined as the stretch from the second conserved V-encoded cysteine to the conserved J-encoded phenylalanine. Sequences without an unambiguous match to a single V gene segment were excluded from the earlier analysis of 450 to 650 of the donors. In an earlier analysis of a few hundred of the donors, V segments were called functional above 56.7% productive rearrangements and were called segregating when the between-donor standard deviation exceeded 5%. A statistical classification framework was built for diagnosing cytomegalovirus status from the catalog of TCR beta chain sequences. In a later analysis, V and J genes were assigned by comparing TCR nucleotide sequences against IMGT/GENE-DB human TR gene sequences. The TCRdist pipeline was used in a later analysis to assign CDR3 sequences and most-parsimonious VDJ recombination scenarios. In a later analysis, every TCR beta chain was defined by the combination of its CDR3 amino acid sequence and its V-gene family, and reads without a unique V-gene family were dropped. In a later analysis, around 600 highly shared, low-generation-probability nucleotide sequences were removed to address suspected cross-contamination and a sequencing artifact. A later analysis calculated a clonal expansion index for each public chain from normalized within-repertoire ranks of inferred template counts. In a later analysis, generation probabilities were computed using a VDJ recombination model fitted to out-of-frame rearrangements, and the results were checked against IGoR. Hypergeometric tests were used in a later analysis to score TCR-TCR, TCR-HLA and TCR-CMV co-occurrence, with a repertoire-size bias correction applied to the TCR pairs. False discovery rates were estimated in a later analysis by permuting HLA or CMV assignments 20 times. In a later analysis, co-occurring TCRs were grouped with DBSCAN, and TCRdist sequence similarity was added when clustering was performed within HLA-allele-positive subsets. For co-occurrence clustering, repertoires with fewer than 30,000 or more than 120,000 public chains were excluded, along with roughly five repertoires with anomalous nucleotide sharing. TCRdb retrieved this table from immuneACCESS and kept in-frame rearrangements only. Not all clones are present; in checked studies, unresolved V genes account for under half, and no reason is known for the remainder. D and trimming were read from the DNA, whereas the V and J calls and clone size are those reported in that table. Here the sample has 65,000 to 70,000 clones; about 70% occur a single time. Of the sample, 9.5% to 12% is held by the ten largest clones.

The rearrangement combines TRBV15 with TRBJ2-1, with TRBD2 matching 8 junction bases. Sequencing used PBMCs. This clonotype originated in a woman in her thirties in good health and CMV-seronegative. The CDR3 has the sequence CATRPTSGHNEQFF. The base sequence is TGTGCCACCAGACCCACTAGCGGTCACAATGAGCAGTTCTTC. Full variable domain (CDR3 extended with the reference TRBV15 and TRBJ2-1 proteins): DAMVIQNPRYQVTQFGKPVTLSCSQTLNHNVMYWYQQKSSQAPKLLFHYYDKDFNNEADTPDNFQSRRPNTSFCFLDIRSPGLGDTAMYLCATRPTSGHNEQFFGPGTRLTVL.